The entry below describes one T cell receptor beta chain. The CDR3 runs 20 residues. V shed 1 base and J 3 bases; nucleotides not matched to a gene: 15. Per germline, CDR1 LGHNA and CDR2 YSLEER. Method: immunoSEQ multiplex PCR; TCRdb's copy keeps in-frame clones and lacks some. The sample holds approximately 140,000 clones, 80% to 90% seen once. This entry belongs to a study of blood T cell repertoires in COVID-19. J is TRBJ2-3 and V is TRBV4-3; 11 bases fit TRBD2. This sequence was found in an older man with acute or convalescent COVID-19. The sample consisted of peripheral blood. CDR3 sequence reads: CASSQGALAGGMVGTDTQYF. CDR3 DNA: TGCGCCAGCAGCCAAGGGGCGCTAGCGGGAGGAATGGTGGGGACAGATACGCAGTATTTT.